Sequencing of this T cell receptor beta chain was carried out in a study of immune heterogeneity within non-small cell lung tumors. Study-level points and caveats: For local T-cell clonality, the correlation with local tumor mutational burden was moderate but significant (R around 0.35).

Bulk tumor genomic DNA, 550 to 650 ng per sample, was the template. Several spatially distant biopsies were obtained per primary tumor intraoperatively. Those enrolled were patients newly diagnosed with untreated non-small cell lung cancer and undergoing curative surgery. A note on this clonotype: The antigen remains unidentified. A much larger clone sits a single nucleotide away, making a read error possible.

Amplifying TCR beta CDR3 involved multiplex PCR carried out with 32 V and 13 J primers. Using its own MiXCR run on the multiplex PCR reads, TCRdb lists one record per CDR3 protein. The table has about 15,000 distinct CDR3 sequences, roughly 30% seen once; the top ten hold about 4.2%. V shed 6 bases and J 5 bases; nucleotides not matched to a gene: 8. The CDR3 sequence is 15 residues long. Germline CDR1 reads SGDLS; CDR2 reads YYNGEE. The sample was lung tumor tissue. J is TRBJ2-3 and V is TRBV9; 11 bases align to TRBD2. The TCR originated in a man between 40 and 49 years old with non-small cell lung cancer. The CDR3 DNA reads as TGTGCCAGCATCGGTAGCGGGAGGGCCATAGATACGCAGTATTTT. It translates to CASIGSGRAIDTQYF.